A single TCR beta chain is shown here with its context. Its matching antigen is unknown. Transcripts of RNA were the source for amplifying TCR beta CDR3 regions. A first-round RT-PCR used HTBI primers, followed by a second-round multiplex PCR. One entry per CDR3 protein results from TCRdb running MiXCR on the multiplex PCR reads. The table records about 1.1 million distinct CDR3 sequences, less than 45% of them present only once. The data were taken from a study of Graves' ophthalmopathy and Graves' hyperthyroidism. For the study at large: A follow-up of 18 months without ophthalmopathy meant that hyperthyroidism was stable.

Notes on the study in general: Ophthalmopathy progression prediction by the model yielded a sensitivity of about 70% and a specificity of under 85%.

The ends were cut back, 4 bases at V and 13 bases at J, with 17 bases in the middle. Germline CDR1 is SEHNR and CDR2 is FQNEAQ (reference sequence). This CDR3 has 14 amino acids. It was on clinical symptoms, serum thyroxine, TRAb, thyroid ultrasound and orbital computed tomography that diagnosis relied. The TCR was taken from an adult man with Graves' hyperthyroidism. Sample: peripheral blood or thyroid tissue (not recorded which). J is TRBJ1-6 and V is TRBV7-9, with a possible D match to TRBD1 (6 bases). The CDR3 DNA follows: TGTGCCAGCAGCTCGACAGGTAGCAATCAGCCCCTCCACTTT. The encoded protein is CASSSTGSNQPLHF.